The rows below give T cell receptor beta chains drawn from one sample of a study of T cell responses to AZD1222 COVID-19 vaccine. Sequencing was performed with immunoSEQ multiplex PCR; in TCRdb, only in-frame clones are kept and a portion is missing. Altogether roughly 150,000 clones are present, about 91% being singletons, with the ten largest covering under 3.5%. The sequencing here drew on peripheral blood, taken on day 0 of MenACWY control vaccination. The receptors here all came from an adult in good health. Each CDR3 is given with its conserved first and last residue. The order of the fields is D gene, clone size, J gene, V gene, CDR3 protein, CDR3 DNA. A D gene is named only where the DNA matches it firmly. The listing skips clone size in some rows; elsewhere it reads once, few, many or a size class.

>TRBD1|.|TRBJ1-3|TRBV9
CASSADRGPTPGNTIYF
TGTGCCAGCAGCGCGGACAGGGGGCCCACTCCTGGAAACACCATATATTTT
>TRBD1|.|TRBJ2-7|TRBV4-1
CASSPRDSTYEQYF
TGCGCCAGCAGCCCCCGGGACAGTACCTACGAGCAGTACTTC
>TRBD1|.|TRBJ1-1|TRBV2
CASRGTGGAGEAFF
TGTGCCAGCAGGGGGACAGGGGGCGCCGGTGAAGCTTTCTTT
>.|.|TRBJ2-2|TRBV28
CASSSSIANTGELFF
TGTGCCAGCAGTTCTAGCATTGCGAACACCGGGGAGCTGTTTTTT
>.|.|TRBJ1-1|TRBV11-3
CASSLDRVGTAFF
TGTGCCAGCAGCTTAGACAGGGTCGGTACGGCTTTCTTT
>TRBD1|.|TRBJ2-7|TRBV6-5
CASSSRTGPYEQYF
TGTGCCAGCAGTAGCCGGACAGGGCCCTACGAGCAGTACTTC
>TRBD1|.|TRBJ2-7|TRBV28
CASSFRTGTHEQYF
TGTGCCAGCAGTTTCCGGACAGGGACACACGAGCAGTACTTC
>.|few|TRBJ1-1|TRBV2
CASRLPLTRDRAFF
TGTGCCAGCAGACTGCCCCTGACCCGGGATCGAGCTTTCTTT
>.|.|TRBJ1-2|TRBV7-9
CASSPRTGNYGYTF
TGTGCCAGCAGCCCTCGGACCGGAAACTATGGCTACACCTTC
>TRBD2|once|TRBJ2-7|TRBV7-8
CASSLDRRGSYEQYF
TGTGCCAGCAGCTTAGATCGGCGGGGGAGCTACGAGCAGTACTTC
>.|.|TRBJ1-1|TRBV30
CAWSVFGRTNTEAFF
TGTGCCTGGAGTGTTTTTGGGCGGACGAACACTGAAGCTTTCTTT
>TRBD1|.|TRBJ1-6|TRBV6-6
CASRTGASPLHF
TGTGCCAGCAGGACAGGGGCCTCACCCCTCCACTTT
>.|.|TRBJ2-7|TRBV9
CASSLTRDSFHEQYF
TGTGCCAGCAGCTTAACGCGGGATTCGTTCCACGAGCAGTACTTC
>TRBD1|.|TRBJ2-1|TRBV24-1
CATSDLKTGSNEQFF
TGTGCCACCAGTGATTTGAAGACAGGGTCCAATGAGCAGTTCTTC
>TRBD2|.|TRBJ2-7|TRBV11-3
CASSAGLAGTYEQYF
TGTGCCAGCAGCGCCGGACTAGCGGGGACCTACGAGCAGTACTTC
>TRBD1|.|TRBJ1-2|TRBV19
CASRGTGYEDGYTF
TGTGCCAGTAGGGGGACAGGGTATGAGGATGGCTACACCTTC
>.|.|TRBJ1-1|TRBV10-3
CAISESNSEAFF
TGTGCCATCAGTGAGTCGAATTCTGAAGCTTTCTTT
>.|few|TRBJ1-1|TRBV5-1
CASSLSVPNTEAFF
TGCGCCAGCAGCTTGTCTGTCCCGAACACTGAAGCTTTCTTT
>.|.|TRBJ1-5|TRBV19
CASTPGRGGGQPQHF
TGTGCCAGTACCCCGGGAAGGGGAGGAGGTCAGCCCCAGCATTTT
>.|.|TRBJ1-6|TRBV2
CASKLRGGTYNSPLHF
TGTGCCAGCAAACTAAGGGGGGGGACCTATAATTCACCCCTCCACTTT
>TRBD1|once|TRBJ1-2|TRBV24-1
CATSDPGQANYGYTF
TGTGCCACCAGTGATCCGGGACAGGCGAACTATGGCTACACCTTC
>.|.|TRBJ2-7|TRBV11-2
CASSLDGSSYEQYF
TGTGCCAGCAGCTTAGACGGGAGCTCCTACGAGCAGTACTTC
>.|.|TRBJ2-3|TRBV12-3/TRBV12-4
CASSRTSDTQYF
TGTGCCAGCAGTCGGACCTCAGATACGCAGTATTTT
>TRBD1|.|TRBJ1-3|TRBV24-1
CATRLRDRGRGGNTIYF
TGTGCCACCAGACTCCGGGACAGGGGACGGGGGGGAAACACCATATATTTT
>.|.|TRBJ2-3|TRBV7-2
CASSVLSLTDTQYF
TGTGCCAGCAGCGTCTTATCCCTCACAGATACGCAGTATTTT
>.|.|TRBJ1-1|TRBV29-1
CSVVWRAEAFF
TGCAGCGTTGTTTGGAGAGCTGAAGCTTTCTTT
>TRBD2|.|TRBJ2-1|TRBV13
CASSSSGGRSYNEQFF
TGTGCCAGCAGCTCATCGGGAGGGCGGTCCTACAATGAGCAGTTCTTC
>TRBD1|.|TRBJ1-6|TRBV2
CASSDRDRGNNSPLHF
TGTGCCAGCAGCGACCGGGACAGGGGCAATAATTCACCCCTCCACTTT
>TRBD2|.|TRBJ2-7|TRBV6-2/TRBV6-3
CASSAEGTSGYEQYF
TGTGCCAGCAGCGCGGAGGGGACTAGCGGCTACGAGCAGTACTTC
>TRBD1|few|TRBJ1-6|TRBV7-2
CASRRGQDNSPLHF
TGTGCCAGCAGGCGAGGACAGGATAATTCACCCCTCCACTTT
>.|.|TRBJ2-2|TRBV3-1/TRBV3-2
CASSLRGGPGELFF
TGTGCCAGCAGCCTAAGGGGAGGACCCGGGGAGCTGTTTTTT
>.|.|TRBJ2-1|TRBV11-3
CASSTDSNHEQFF
TGTGCCAGCAGTACGGACTCTAACCATGAGCAGTTCTTC
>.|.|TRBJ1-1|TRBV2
CASSEGLPGMEAFF
TGTGCCAGCAGTGAGGGTCTTCCAGGTATGGAGGCTTTCTTT
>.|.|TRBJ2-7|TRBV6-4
CASSVQGGHEQYF
TGTGCCAGCAGTGTTCAGGGTGGCCACGAGCAGTACTTC
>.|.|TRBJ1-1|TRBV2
CASRRVSTPNTEAFF
TGTGCCAGCAGGCGGGTCTCAACACCGAACACTGAAGCTTTCTTT
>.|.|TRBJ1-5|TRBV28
CASASGLDQPQHF
TGTGCCAGCGCCTCAGGCCTGGACCAGCCCCAGCATTTT
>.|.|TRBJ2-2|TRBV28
CASRAGQNTGELFF
TGTGCCAGCAGGGCGGGACAAAACACCGGGGAGCTGTTTTTT
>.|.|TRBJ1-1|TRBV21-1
CASNWHQNTEAFF
TGTGCCAGCAACTGGCATCAGAACACTGAAGCTTTCTTT
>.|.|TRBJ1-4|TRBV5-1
CASSLAPVTNEKLFF
TGCGCCAGCAGCTTGGCTCCCGTCACTAATGAAAAACTGTTTTTT
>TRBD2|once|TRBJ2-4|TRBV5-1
CASSLEASGYLAKNIQYF
TGCGCCAGCAGCTTGGAGGCTAGCGGGTATCTAGCCAAAAACATTCAGTACTTC
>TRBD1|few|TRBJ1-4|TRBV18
CASSPNAGDRGVREKLFF
TGTGCCAGCTCACCGAACGCCGGGGACAGGGGGGTTCGTGAAAAACTGTTTTTT
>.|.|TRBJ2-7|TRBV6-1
CASSDFQQYF
TGTGCCAGCAGTGATTTCCAGCAGTACTTC
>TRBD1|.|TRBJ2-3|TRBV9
CASSVDRGEDTQYF
TGTGCCAGCAGCGTAGACAGGGGTGAAGATACGCAGTATTTT
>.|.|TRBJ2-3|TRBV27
CASSPGTLYTQYF
TGTGCCAGCAGTCCCGGGACTCTCTATACGCAGTATTTT
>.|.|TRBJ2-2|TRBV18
CASSAGTPNTGELFF
TGTGCCAGCTCAGCCGGGACACCAAACACCGGGGAGCTGTTTTTT
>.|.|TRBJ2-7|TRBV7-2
CASSPSNRPSYEQYF
TGTGCCAGCAGCCCGAGCAACAGGCCCTCCTACGAGCAGTACTTC
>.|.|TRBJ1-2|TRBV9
CASSPTGGALAYTF
TGTGCCAGCAGCCCCACCGGAGGGGCGCTGGCGTACACCTTC
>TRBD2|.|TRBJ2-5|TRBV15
CATSRGLAEETQYF
TGTGCCACCAGCAGGGGACTAGCGGAAGAGACCCAGTACTTC
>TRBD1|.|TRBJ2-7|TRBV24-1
CATSDWDSYEQYF
TGTGCCACCAGTGATTGGGACAGCTACGAGCAGTACTTC